This T cell receptor beta chain came from a study of human T cells and chemical hapten exposure. The wider study: Variability of per-sample TCR yields stemmed mainly from small differences in pooled library volume.

Ten or more counts support this clonotype. The antigen is unknown. Described time point: patch test 2, 6 weeks after DPC sensitization. Sample treatment: therapeutic diphenylcyclopropenone sensitization with weekly scalp DPC. Ahead of applying each patch test, blood was sampled. Unique molecular identifiers were attached to individual cDNA molecules within the library. MiXCR, applied by TCRdb to the RACE reads, yields one record per CDR3 protein. Of just over 350,000 distinct CDR3 sequences listed, under 6.5% were seen once; the top ten hold about 6%. Findings of the study overall: It was expanded TCRs that formed significantly more large CDR3 similarity clusters than controls did.

This clonotype was sampled from a young woman with alopecia areata. Some clones in this sample may be carry-over from other donors' samples. The source material was whole blood, sampled in connection with sensitization to the hapten diphenylcyclopropenone (DPC).

The CDR3 region has the DNA TGTGCCATCATCAGGGACAGGATGAACACTGAAGCTTTCTTT. It is translated as CAIIRDRMNTEAFF. This sequence joins TRBV10-3 and TRBJ1-1; TRBD1 agrees at 8 bases. Per the germline V gene, CDR1 is ENHRY and CDR2 is SYGVKD. The CDR3 consists of 14 residues. J gave up 0 bases and V 7 bases, and 4 bases lay outside the gene matches.